Listed here are 9 T cell receptor beta chains from one sample, sequenced in a study of blood T cell repertoires in COVID-19. Sequencing was performed with immunoSEQ multiplex PCR; in TCRdb, only in-frame clones are kept and a portion is missing. Of some 170,000 clones detected, 84% appear once; the ten largest clones hold roughly 15%. The specimen sequenced was PBMCs or T cells enriched from blood (not recorded which). The receptor source for this set is a man aged 45-60 years who had recovered from COVID-19.

The chain joins TRBV29-1 to TRBJ2-7; TRBD2 matches at 11 bases. The CDR3 totals 14 residues. The germline V gene has CDR1 SQVTM and CDR2 ANQGSEA. J was trimmed by 2 bases and V by 6 bases; bases with no gene match: 6. The CDR3, as DNA: TGCAGCGTCCGCTCTAGCGGGGGGCCCTACGAGCAGTACTTC. This encodes CSVRSSGGPYEQYF.

A few counts support this clone. V usage is TRBV3-1 (or the pseudogene TRBV3-2) and J usage is TRBJ1-5; 7 nucleotides match TRBD1. This CDR3 has 14 residues. Germline loops: CDR1 LGHDT, CDR2 YNNKEL (reference sequence). V gave up 6 bases and J gave up 4 bases; unmatched junction bases: 6. CDR3 sequence reads: CASRNTGQNQPQHF. The CDR3 DNA reads as TGTGCCAGCAGAAATACGGGACAGAATCAGCCCCAGCATTTT.

The J gene is TRBJ1-2, the V gene TRBV14; tentatively, D is TRBD1 (6 bases). CDR3 length: 14 residues. Per the germline V gene, CDR1 is SGHDN and CDR2 is FVKESK. Trimming stripped 2 bases from V and 2 bases from J, with 9 bases between. The CDR3 sequence is CASSQNRVNYGYTF. The CDR3, as DNA: TGTGCCAGCAGCCAAAACAGGGTAAACTATGGCTACACCTTC.

This rearrangement joins TRBV6-1 to TRBJ1-2; TRBD1 is a possible D gene (5 bases). Trimming pared 1 base from V and 0 bases from J, leaving 27 bases between. From germline, CDR1 is MNHNS and CDR2 SASEGT. CDR3 length equals 21 residues. CDR3 loop: CASSEEERQPLGTGANYGYTF. Written as DNA, the CDR3 is TGTGCCAGCAGTGAAGAAGAACGACAACCCCTAGGGACGGGGGCTAACTATGGCTACACCTTC.

V gene TRBV25-1 combines with J gene TRBJ1-2; D not certain. Germline CDR1 and CDR2: MGHDK and SYGVNS. Trimming shortened V by 5 bases and J by 2 bases, and 18 bases separated the two germline ends. CDR3 length: 16 amino acids. The CDR3 bases are TGTGCCAGCAGTCCGATTGGGCAGACCCAAAACTATGGCTACACCTTC. As protein: CASSPIGQTQNYGYTF.

The chain carries TRBV25-1 and TRBJ2-7, with 9 bases matching TRBD2. The CDR3 has 14 residues. CDR1 is MGHDK and CDR2 is SYGVNS in the germline V gene. V shed 3 bases and J 5 bases; nucleotides not matched to a gene: 5. DNA of the CDR3: TGTGCCAGCAGTGAGCAGCGGGGGGCCAACGAGCAGTACTTC. It encodes CASSEQRGANEQYF.

This clone appeared once. This chain connects TRBV19 to TRBJ1-3, with D perhaps matching TRBD1 (5 bases). The V end was cut by 5 bases, the J end by 0 bases, with 11 bases between. This CDR3 has 15 residues. From germline, CDR1 is LNHDA and CDR2 SQIVND (reference sequence). The CDR3 DNA sequence: TGTGCCAGTAGTGCAAGACAGAGCTCTGGAAACACCATATATTTT. It is translated as CASSARQSSGNTIYF. The complete variable domain, with remaining parts taken from reference TRBV19 and TRBJ1-3, reads DGGITQSPKYLFRKEGQNVTLSCEQNLNHDAMYWYRQDPGQGLRLIYYSQIVNDFQKGDIAEGYSVSREKKESFPLTVTSAQKNPTAFYLCASSARQSSGNTIYFGEGSWLTVV.

This sequence joins TRBV6-5 and TRBJ2-7; D might be TRBD1 (5 bases). V shed 0 bases and J shed 2 bases, with 11 bases lying between them. Germline assignment: CDR1 MNHEY and CDR2 SVGAGI. This CDR3 spans 15 amino acids. The CDR3 sequence: CASSYSRQNTYEQYF. CDR3 DNA: TGTGCCAGCAGTTACTCGCGACAGAATACCTACGAGCAGTACTTC.

This clone showed up just once. The rearrangement uses TRBV6-5 and TRBJ1-5; D is uncertain. Trimming took off 8 bases at V and 3 bases at J, with 11 bases between the two ends. This CDR3 has 13 residues. CDR1 and CDR2 (germline): MNHEY, SVGAGI. CDR3 in amino acids: CASAEIVNQPQHF. The DNA for the CDR3 is TGTGCCAGCGCGGAAATCGTCAATCAGCCCCAGCATTTT.